These 23 T cell receptor beta chains were sequenced from one sample in a study of T cell responses to AZD1222 COVID-19 vaccine. Clones were sequenced by immunoSEQ multiplex PCR, and TCRdb holds only the in-frame ones, with some missing. The sample contains over 150,000 clones, roughly 89% of which appear only once. The sample here was peripheral blood, taken 28 days after the second AZD1222 dose. Receptors were obtained from an adult who received the AZD1222 COVID-19 vaccine.

The genes are TRBV6-5 and TRBJ2-7; D is unresolved. This CDR3 contains 13 residues. Germline CDR1 and CDR2: MNHEY and SVGAGI. V lost 11 bases and J 3 bases, leaving 17 bases between the germline ends. CDR3 sequence reads: CALWPGEIYEQYF. DNA for the CDR3: TGTGCCCTTTGGCCAGGAGAAATCTACGAGCAGTACTTC.

The V gene is TRBV12-5, the J gene TRBJ1-6; D is ambiguous. This CDR3 is built from 18 residues. Per germline, CDR1 LGHNT and CDR2 FRNRAP. Between the trimmed V and J ends, which lost 2 bases and 9 bases, there was a span of 23 bases. CDR3 nucleotides: TGTGCTAGTGGTTTGTCCCGCAAAGAGGAAATAGGTCGTTCACCCCTCCACTTT. Amino acid sequence: CASGLSRKEEIGRSPLHF.

The chain uses TRBV6-5 and TRBJ2-7; weak D call: TRBD1 (6 bases). V lost 0 bases, J lost 3 bases, and 9 bases lay in between. Germline V gene lookup returns CDR1 MNHEY and CDR2 SVGAGI. The CDR3 has 14 amino acids. As DNA, the CDR3 is TGTGCCAGCAGTTACTCGGGACACCTCTACGAGCAGTACTTC. Amino acid sequence: CASSYSGHLYEQYF.

The chain couples TRBV2 to TRBJ2-7, with TRBD1 identical over 8 bases. CDR1 SNHLY and CDR2 FYNNEI come from the germline V gene. Trimming took 11 bases from V and 3 from J; bases not matched to a gene: 12. The CDR3 contains 14 residues. CDR3 sequence reads: CASQEDRALYEQYF. Here the CDR3 DNA reads TGTGCCTCTCAAGAGGACAGGGCTCTCTACGAGCAGTACTTC.

The table lists this clone with a count of one. The chain carries TRBV29-1 and TRBJ2-3, with unresolved D. Germline values: CDR1 SQVTM, CDR2 ANQGSEA. Between the trimmed V and J ends, which lost 5 bases and 5 bases, there was a span of 5 bases. The CDR3 is made up of 10 amino acids. In DNA, the CDR3 is TGCAGCGTTAACGGAGATACGCAGTATTTT. Translation: CSVNGDTQYF.

This clone was counted a single time. The chain recombines TRBV5-8 with TRBJ1-1, with D hard to call. Per the germline V gene, CDR1 is SGHTS and CDR2 is YDEGEE. The CDR3 covers 12 residues. V was trimmed by 4 bases and J by 4 bases, leaving 8 bases between them. This CDR3 reads CASSLQGTEAFF. CDR3 nucleotide sequence: TGTGCCAGCAGCCTACAAGGCACTGAAGCTTTCTTT.

V usage is TRBV18 and J usage is TRBJ2-7; 8 bases agree with TRBD2. This CDR3 has 15 amino acids. Looked up from germline, CDR1 is KGHSH and CDR2 is LQKENI. Trimming cost V 3 bases and J 5 bases; bases outside gene matches: 9. The CDR3 nucleotides are TGTGCCAGCTCACCCCCCGGGGGGGGCTGGAACGAGCAGTACTTC. This translates into CASSPPGGGWNEQYF.

The chain has TRBV19 and TRBJ1-1; tentatively, D is TRBD1 (6 bases). V was trimmed by 8 bases and J by 4 bases, leaving 26 bases between them. The CDR3 totals 17 residues. CDR1 is LNHDA, CDR2 SQIVND, per germline (reference sequence). The CDR3 sequence is CASGSQGNGRGSTEAFF. CDR3 nucleotide sequence: TGTGCCAGTGGCAGTCAGGGGAACGGCCGGGGGAGCACTGAAGCTTTCTTT.

J is TRBJ2-7 and V is TRBV6-5, with TRBD2 identical over 7 bases. V gave up 7 bases and J gave up 7 bases; unmatched junction bases: 16. Germline V gene data show CDR1 as MNHEY and CDR2 as SVGAGI. The length of the CDR3 is 15 residues. In DNA, the CDR3 is TGTGCCAGCACCCGATTTCGGGAGGAGAGGAGGGAGCAGTACTTC. Translating it yields CASTRFREERREQYF.

The V gene is TRBV19, the J gene TRBJ2-2; the match to TRBD1 covers 7 bases. The CDR3 contains 16 residues. CDR1 and CDR2 from the germline V gene are LNHDA and SQIVND (reference sequence). The V gene end was trimmed by 4 bases and the J gene end by 4 bases; junction bases not matched to a gene: 9. In DNA, the CDR3 is TGTGCCAGTAGTAGACACAGGGGAAGCGGCACCGGGGAGCTGTTTTTT. Amino acid sequence: CASSRHRGSGTGELFF. Full variable domain (outside the CDR3, taken from reference TRBV19 and TRBJ2-2): DGGITQSPKYLFRKEGQNVTLSCEQNLNHDAMYWYRQDPGQGLRLIYYSQIVNDFQKGDIAEGYSVSREKKESFPLTVTSAQKNPTAFYLCASSRHRGSGTGELFFGEGSRLTVL.

This chain uses TRBV4-2 with TRBJ2-7; 9 bases are shared with TRBD2. V dropped 0 bases and J dropped 4; count of bases not matched to a gene: 19. The CDR3 has 20 residues. The germline gives CDR1 LGHNA, CDR2 YNFKEQ. CDR3 DNA: TGTGCCAGCAGCCAAGAGGGCCCAGCGGGGGGTAAAATAGCGGATTACGAGCAGTACTTC. Its protein is CASSQEGPAGGKIADYEQYF.

This chain links TRBV6-5 with TRBJ1-2, with D hard to call. CDR3 length: 14 residues. The V gene's germline CDR1 is MNHEY and CDR2 SVGAGI. Deletions cut 8 bases from V and 6 bases from J, with 19 bases between. The CDR3 DNA reads as TGTGCCAGCGGTTTCGGCGGAGTCAGCAATGGCTACACCTTC. Its translation is CASGFGGVSNGYTF.

The chain has TRBV6-2 or TRBV6-3 and TRBJ1-1; weak D call: TRBD1 (6 bases). The CDR3 spans 13 residues. CDR1 MNHEY and CDR2 SVGEGT come from the germline V gene. V lost 3 bases and J 3 bases, leaving 8 bases between the germline ends. CDR3 protein: CASSYGQYTEAFF. The CDR3 DNA sequence: TGTGCCAGCAGTTATGGACAGTACACTGAAGCTTTCTTT.

J is TRBJ1-5 and V is TRBV4-1; 7 nucleotides align to TRBD1. Germline V gene sequence: CDR1 MGHRA, CDR2 YSYEKL. Trimming took 1 base from V and 5 from J; bases not matched to a gene: 17. This CDR3 spans 19 amino acids. CDR3 amino acids: CASSQVQTILGQSHQPQHF. Here the CDR3 DNA reads TGCGCCAGCAGCCAAGTTCAGACTATATTGGGACAGTCCCATCAGCCCCAGCATTTT.

This clone was recorded only once. V usage is TRBV12-5 and J usage is TRBJ1-5; possible D gene TRBD1, 6 bases. The CDR3 sequence is 17 residues long. Looked up from germline, CDR1 is LGHNT and CDR2 is FRNRAP. Trimming left V 5 bases short and J 3 bases short, with 20 bases between. Here the CDR3 DNA reads TGTGCTAGTGGTCAGATAAACAGGGCATCTCTCAATCAGCCCCAGCATTTT. It yields the protein CASGQINRASLNQPQHF. Drawing the rest from reference TRBV12-5 and TRBJ1-5, the complete variable domain is DARVTQTPRHKVTEMGQEVTMRCQPILGHNTVFWYRQTMMQGLELLAYFRNRAPLDDSGMPKDRFSAEMPDATLATLKIQPSEPRDSAVYFCASGQINRASLNQPQHFGDGTRLSIL.

The chain couples TRBV5-6 to TRBJ2-1, with a tentative D call TRBD2 (5 bases). Trimming took 0 bases from V and 6 from J, leaving 7 bases between them. The CDR3 loop spans 13 amino acids. CDR1 and CDR2 from the germline V gene are SGHDT and YYEEEE. CDR3 DNA sequence: TGTGCCAGCAGCTTGGGGGCGGGCAATGAGCAGTTCTTC. Translated, it gives CASSLGAGNEQFF.

The rearrangement uses TRBV7-2 and TRBJ2-5; TRBD2 matches 15 bases. Germline trimming cut 5 bases from V and 4 bases from J; bases unmatched to any gene: 11. The germline CDR1 and CDR2 sequences are SGHTA and FQGNSA. The CDR3 sequence is 18 residues long. The CDR3 is CASSQGWTSGGARETQYF. DNA of the CDR3: TGTGCCAGCAGCCAGGGGTGGACTAGCGGGGGGGCCAGAGAGACCCAGTACTTC.

The chain uses TRBV6-5 and TRBJ1-1, with D unresolved. This CDR3 has 12 amino acids. V dropped 2 bases and J dropped 6 bases, with 7 bases sitting between them. Germline assignment: CDR1 MNHEY and CDR2 SVGAGI. The CDR3 here is CASSYEAAEAFF. Here the CDR3 DNA reads TGTGCCAGCAGTTACGAGGCAGCTGAAGCTTTCTTT.

V gene TRBV6-4 combines with J gene TRBJ1-1; 8 bases agree with TRBD1. V lost 5 bases to trimming and J lost 7 bases; unmatched junction nucleotides: 9. This CDR3 contains 14 residues. The V gene's germline CDR1 is MRHNA and CDR2 SNTAGT. CDR3: CASSLDREGSEAFF. As DNA, the CDR3 is TGTGCCAGCAGTCTGGACAGGGAGGGGAGTGAAGCTTTCTTT.

The chain carries TRBV6-5 and TRBJ2-1, with TRBD2 matching over 15 bases. This CDR3 region has 15 residues. Germline V gene data show CDR1 as MNHEY and CDR2 as SVGAGI. Germline trimming cut 7 bases from V and 7 bases from J; bases unmatched to any gene: 5. CDR3 bases: TGTGCCAGCACCTGGACTAGCGGGGGGGTTAATGAGCAGTTCTTC. Translated, it gives CASTWTSGGVNEQFF.

The V and J genes are TRBV14 and TRBJ2-7, with 8 positions matching TRBD1. The germline V gene has CDR1 SGHDN and CDR2 FVKESK. Trimming cost V 0 bases and J 6 bases; bases outside gene matches: 4. The CDR3 contains 14 residues. CDR3 in DNA: TGTGCCAGCAGCCAAGACAGGGGGCTCTCCGAGCAGTACTTC. Encoded protein: CASSQDRGLSEQYF. The variable domain in full, with the rest retrieved from reference TRBV14 and TRBJ2-7, is EAGVTQFPSHSVIEKGQTVTLRCDPISGHDNLYWYRRVMGKEIKFLLHFVKESKQDESGMPNNRFLAERTGGTYSTLKVQPAELEDSGVYFCASSQDRGLSEQYFGPGTRLTVT.

The chain uses TRBV5-1 and TRBJ1-1; 7 bases are shared with TRBD1. Germline V gene lookup returns CDR1 SGHRS and CDR2 YFSETQ. Unmatched junction bases numbered 18, after V lost 4 bases and J lost 0 bases. This CDR3 spans 19 amino acids. Here the CDR3 reads CASSTSFTGDSVVNTEAFF. The DNA for the CDR3 is TGCGCCAGCAGCACGAGCTTCACAGGGGACTCGGTGGTGAACACTGAAGCTTTCTTT.

The chain carries TRBV6-5 and TRBJ1-1; 7 nucleotides agree with TRBD1. Germline CDR1 reads MNHEY; CDR2 reads SVGAGI. The CDR3 is 13 amino acids. V shed 2 bases, J shed 8 bases, and the junction held 5 bases outside the gene matches. This CDR3 is CASSYPGTEEAFF. DNA of the CDR3: TGTGCCAGCAGTTACCCCGGGACAGAAGAAGCTTTCTTT.